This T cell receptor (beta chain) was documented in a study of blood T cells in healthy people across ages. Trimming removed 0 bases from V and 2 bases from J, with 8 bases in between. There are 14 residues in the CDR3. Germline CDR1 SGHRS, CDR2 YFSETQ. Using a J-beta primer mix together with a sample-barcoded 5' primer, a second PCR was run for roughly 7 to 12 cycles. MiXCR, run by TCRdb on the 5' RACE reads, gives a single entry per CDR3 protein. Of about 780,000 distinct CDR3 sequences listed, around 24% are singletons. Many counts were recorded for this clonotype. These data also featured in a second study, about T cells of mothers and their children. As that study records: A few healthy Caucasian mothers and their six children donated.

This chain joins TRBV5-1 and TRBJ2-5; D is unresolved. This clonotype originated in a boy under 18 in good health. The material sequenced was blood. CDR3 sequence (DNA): TGCGCCAGCAGCTTGGGTCTAGGACAAGAGACCCAGTACTTC. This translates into CASSLGLGQETQYF.